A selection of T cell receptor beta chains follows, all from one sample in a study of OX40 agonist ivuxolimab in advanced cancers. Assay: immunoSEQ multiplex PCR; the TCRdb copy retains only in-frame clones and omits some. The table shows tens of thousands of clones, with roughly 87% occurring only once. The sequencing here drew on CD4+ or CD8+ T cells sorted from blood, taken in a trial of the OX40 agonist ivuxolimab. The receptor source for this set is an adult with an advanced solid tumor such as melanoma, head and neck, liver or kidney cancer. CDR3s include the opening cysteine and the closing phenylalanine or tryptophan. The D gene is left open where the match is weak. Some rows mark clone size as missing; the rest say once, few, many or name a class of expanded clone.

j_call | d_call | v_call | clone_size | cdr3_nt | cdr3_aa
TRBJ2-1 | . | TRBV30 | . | TGTGCCTGGAGTGTGGGCGGGACAAGCTCCTACAATGAGCAGTTCTTC | CAWSVGGTSSYNEQFF
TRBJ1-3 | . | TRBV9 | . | TGTGCCAGCAGCGTCGAGCGGGGAGGAAACTCTGGAAACACCATATATTTT | CASSVERGGNSGNTIYF
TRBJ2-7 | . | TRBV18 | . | TGTGCCAGCTTCCCGACAGGAGCGGGTACCTACGAGCAGTACTTC | CASFPTGAGTYEQYF
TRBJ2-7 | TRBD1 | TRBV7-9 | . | TGTGCCAGCAGCTTATATGGGAACAGGGGGATCTCCTACGAGCAGTACTTC | CASSLYGNRGISYEQYF
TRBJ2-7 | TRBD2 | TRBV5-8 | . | TGTGCCAGCAGCCTTTTGCGGGGGACCGAGCAGTACTTC | CASSLLRGTEQYF
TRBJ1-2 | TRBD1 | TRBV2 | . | TGTGCCAGCAGTGAAGGGACAGGCCACTATGGCTACACCTTC | CASSEGTGHYGYTF
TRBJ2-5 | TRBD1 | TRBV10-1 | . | TGCGCCAGCAGTGGACAGGGGTACCAAGAGACCCAGTACTTC | CASSGQGYQETQYF
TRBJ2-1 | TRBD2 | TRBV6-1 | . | TGTGCCAGCAGTGATGGGCTAGCGGGGCCCTACAATGAGCAGTTCTTC | CASSDGLAGPYNEQFF
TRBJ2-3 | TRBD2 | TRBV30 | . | TGTGCCTGCCTTCGCGGGAGGGCCGGAGATACGCAGTATTTT | CACLRGRAGDTQYF
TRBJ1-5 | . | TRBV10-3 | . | TGTGCCATCAGTGAGGGAGTGGGCCGAAGGGCGGCCCAGCATTTT | CAISEGVGRRAAQHF
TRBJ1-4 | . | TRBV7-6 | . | TGTGCCAGCAGCTGGGGACGAGGTAATGAAAAACTGTTTTTT | CASSWGRGNEKLFF
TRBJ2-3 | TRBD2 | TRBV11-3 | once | TGTGCCAGCAGCTCCATAGCAACCCCGGGACTAGTTATACCGATGTATTTT | CASSSIATPGLVIPMYF
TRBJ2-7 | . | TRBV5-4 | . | TGTGCCAGCAGCCGTGGTGCCCTCGACACCTACGAGCAGTACTTC | CASSRGALDTYEQYF
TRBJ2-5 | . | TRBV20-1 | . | TGCAGTGCTGCCGAGGCCGAGTCAAACTTC | CSAAEAESNF
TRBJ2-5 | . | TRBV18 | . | TGTGCCAGCTCACCAAGTCTGAACCAAGAGACCCAGTACTTC | CASSPSLNQETQYF
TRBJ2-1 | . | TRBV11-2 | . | TGTGCCAGCAGCTTCGTAGGTCTCCACAATGAGCAGTTCTTC | CASSFVGLHNEQFF
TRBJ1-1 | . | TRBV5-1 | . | TGCGCCAGCAGCCAAACAGGGTTTATGAACACTGAAGCTTTCTTT | CASSQTGFMNTEAFF
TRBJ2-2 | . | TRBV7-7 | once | TGTGCTAGCAGCTTAGAAGTTGCGTTTAATGCCGGGGAGCTGTTTTTT | CASSLEVAFNAGELFF
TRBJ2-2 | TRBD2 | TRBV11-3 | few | TGTGCCAGCAGCCCCTCGGTAGCGGGAGCTTCCAGGGAGCTGTTTTTT | CASSPSVAGASRELFF
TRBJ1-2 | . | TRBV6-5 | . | TGTGCCAGCAGTTCCCTAGGGGCCCTCTATGGCTACACCTTC | CASSSLGALYGYTF
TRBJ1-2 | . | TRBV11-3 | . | TGTGCCAGCAGCCCAACAGGGTATTATGGCTACACCTTC | CASSPTGYYGYTF
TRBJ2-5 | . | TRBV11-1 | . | TGTGCCAGCAGCTTAGTGGGACCGCCCTCGGAGACCCAGTACTTC | CASSLVGPPSETQYF
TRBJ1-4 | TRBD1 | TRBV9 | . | TGTGCCAGCAGTTCTCAGGGGGCCGGAGAACTGTTTTTT | CASSSQGAGELFF
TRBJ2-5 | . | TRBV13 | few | TGTGCCAGCAGCCAGGAGGGGACCCAGTACTTC | CASSQEGTQYF
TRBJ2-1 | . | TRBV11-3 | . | TGTGCCAGCAGCTTAGCGGGGGGCCTGGGGCATGAGCAGTTCTTC | CASSLAGGLGHEQFF
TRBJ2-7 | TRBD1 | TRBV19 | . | TGTGCCAGTAGATCCGGGACAGGGGACGAGCAGTACTTC | CASRSGTGDEQYF
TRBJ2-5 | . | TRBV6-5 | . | TGTGCCAGCAGTTACTCGATAGGTAGCTGGCAAGAGACCCAGTACTTC | CASSYSIGSWQETQYF
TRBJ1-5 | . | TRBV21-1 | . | TGTGCCAGCAGCAAGCCTCAGCAGGCTCATCAGCCCCAGCATTTT | CASSKPQQAHQPQHF
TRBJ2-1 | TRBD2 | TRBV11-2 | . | TGTGCCAGCAGCTTAGGCATCCTTTGGTCACTAGCGGGAGAGTGGGAGCAGTTCTTC | CASSLGILWSLAGEWEQFF
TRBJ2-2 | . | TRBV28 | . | TGTGCCAGCCTCTGGGGGAGCACCGGGGAGCTGTTTTTT | CASLWGSTGELFF
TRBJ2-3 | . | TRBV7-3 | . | TGTGCCAGCAGCAGTAGCGGAACTGAGGGTACGCAGTATTTT | CASSSSGTEGTQYF
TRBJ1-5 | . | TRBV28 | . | TGTGCCAGCACGGCCCCGGACCATAGCAATCAGCCCCAGCATTTT | CASTAPDHSNQPQHF
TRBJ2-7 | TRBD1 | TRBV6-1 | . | TGTGCCAGCAGTGACGGGACAGGGGTCGACTACGAGCAGTACTTC | CASSDGTGVDYEQYF
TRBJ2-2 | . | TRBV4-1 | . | TGCGCCAGCAGCCAAGGAATTGGTGGTGTGGACACCGGGGAGCTGTTTTTT | CASSQGIGGVDTGELFF
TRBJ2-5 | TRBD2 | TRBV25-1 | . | TGTGCCAGCAGTGAATTTCTTAGCGGGCGGCAAGAGACCCAGTACTTC | CASSEFLSGRQETQYF
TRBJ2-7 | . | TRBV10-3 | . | TGTGCCATCAGTGAACTGGCAGGTACCTCCTACGAGCAGTACTTC | CAISELAGTSYEQYF
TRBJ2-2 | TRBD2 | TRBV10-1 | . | TGCGCCAGCAGTGACCTAGCGGGAACGAGTGGCACCGGGGAGCTGTTTTTT | CASSDLAGTSGTGELFF
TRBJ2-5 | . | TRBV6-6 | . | TGTGCCAGCAGTGGAGGGTACCCCCAAGAGACCCAGTACTTC | CASSGGYPQETQYF
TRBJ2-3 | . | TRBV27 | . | TGTGCCAGCAGTCATACCGTAGCACGAGGAAAAGATACGCAGTATTTT | CASSHTVARGKDTQYF
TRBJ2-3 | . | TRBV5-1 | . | TGCGCCAGCAGTTTAGGGATAATGAGCACAGATACGCAGTATTTT | CASSLGIMSTDTQYF
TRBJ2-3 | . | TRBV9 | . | TGTGCCAGCGGCCGAACCACCAGCACAGATACGCAGTATTTT | CASGRTTSTDTQYF
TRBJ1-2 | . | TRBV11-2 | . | TGTGCCAGCAGCTCCTATGTCCGACGGGGCTACACCTTC | CASSSYVRRGYTF
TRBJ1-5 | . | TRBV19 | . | TGTGCCAGTAGTATAGGGCCAGGGGCAAATCAGCCCCAGCATTTT | CASSIGPGANQPQHF
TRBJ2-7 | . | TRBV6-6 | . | TGTGCCAGCAGCAACGCAGCCCCGGGGGCCTACTTC | CASSNAAPGAYF
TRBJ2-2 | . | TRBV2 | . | TGTGCCAGCAGTGAGCAGGGAACGACCGGGGAGCTGTTTTTT | CASSEQGTTGELFF
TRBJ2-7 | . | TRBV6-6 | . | TGTGCCAGCAGTTACCGGGAGAGGAACGAGCAGTACTTC | CASSYRERNEQYF
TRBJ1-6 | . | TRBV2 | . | TGTGCCAGCAGTGAAAAGGGACCCAGCTCCTATAATTCACCCCTCCACTTT | CASSEKGPSSYNSPLHF
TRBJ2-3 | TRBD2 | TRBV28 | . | TGTGCCAGCAACCCATCTAGCGGGGCTCGGGATACGCAGTATTTT | CASNPSSGARDTQYF
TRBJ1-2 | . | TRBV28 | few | TGTGCCAGCAGTTCGGGACCCACGGGGGGCTACACCTTC | CASSSGPTGGYTF
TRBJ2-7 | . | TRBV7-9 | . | TGTGCCAGCAGCTTAACTCCTCTGGAGCAGTACTTC | CASSLTPLEQYF
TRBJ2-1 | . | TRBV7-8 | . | TGTGCCAGCAGCTTACCCGAATTGGGGAGCAGCTCCTACAATGAGCAGTTCTTC | CASSLPELGSSSYNEQFF
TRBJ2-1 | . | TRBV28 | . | TGTGCCAGCCTTTTGAGCTCCTACAATGAGCAGTTCTTC | CASLLSSYNEQFF
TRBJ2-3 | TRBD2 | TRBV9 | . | TGTGCCAGCAGCACCGGACTAGCGGGAGTCATAGATACGCAGTATTTT | CASSTGLAGVIDTQYF
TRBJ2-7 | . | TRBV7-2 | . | TGTGCCAGCAGCTTAGGGATACTAGGTATCAACGAGCAGTACTTC | CASSLGILGINEQYF